The 26 T cell receptor beta chains below were found in one sample sequenced in a study of siplizumab effects on memory and regulatory T cells. Repertoires were generated with immunoSEQ multiplex PCR, while TCRdb's copy carries only in-frame clones and drops some. The sample shows about 64,000 clones, about 96% of them seen only once. Sequences were obtained from naive CD8+ T cells sorted from blood. The receptors derive from a human donor in good health.

This clone has just one count. The gene calls are TRBV11-3 and TRBJ2-1, with 8 bases identical to TRBD2. The CDR3 runs 15 residues. Per the germline V gene, CDR1 is SGHNT and CDR2 is YENEEA. Trimming cost V 2 bases and J 8 bases; bases outside gene matches: 8. In DNA form, the CDR3 reads TGTGCCAGCAGCTTAAGCGGGGGTAGCTTGGATGAGCAGTTCTTC. It yields the protein CASSLSGGSLDEQFF.

The sample holds one count of this clone. The chain carries TRBV4-2 and TRBJ1-3; perhaps TRBD1 as D (5 bases). Germline V CDR1 and CDR2: LGHNA, YNFKEQ. V was clipped by 3 bases and J by 12 bases, with 12 bases between them. CDR3 length: 12 residues. The CDR3 bases are TGTGCCAGCAGCCAGGGGCCACCGGACATATATTTT. Translation: CASSQGPPDIYF.

V usage is TRBV23-1 and J usage is TRBJ2-4; D might be TRBD1 (6 bases). TRBV23-1 belongs to the ORF category, with a function that is uncertain. Trimming took 3 bases from V and 0 from J, leaving 21 bases between them. This CDR3 has 19 residues. This chain's CDR3 is CASSQPRTEGEVAKNIQYF. In nucleotides, the CDR3 is TGCGCCAGCAGTCAGCCCCGGACAGAAGGGGAAGTAGCCAAAAACATTCAGTACTTC.

This clone was picked up a small number of times. The chain joins TRBV10-1 to TRBJ1-2, with D possibly being TRBD1 (5 bases). The V gene's germline CDR1 is WNHNN and CDR2 SYGVQD (reference sequence). The CDR3 sequence is 12 residues long. Trimming stripped 6 bases from V and 4 bases from J, with 9 bases between. The CDR3: CASSYRSYGYTF. CDR3 sequence (DNA): TGCGCCAGCAGCTACAGGAGCTATGGCTACACCTTC.

This rearrangement joins TRBV2 to TRBJ1-1; D is possibly TRBD1 (6 bases). The CDR3 sequence is 13 residues long. Germline lookup yields CDR1 SNHLY and CDR2 FYNNEI. Trimming left V 5 bases short and J 2 bases short, with 9 bases between. This chain's CDR3 is CASSSQGNTEAFF. As DNA, the CDR3 is TGTGCCAGCAGTTCACAGGGAAACACTGAAGCTTTCTTT.

The chain employs TRBV7-9 and TRBJ1-2; D unclear. Looked up from germline, CDR1 is SEHNR and CDR2 is FQNEAQ (reference sequence). The germline V and J ends were trimmed by 1 base and 14 bases, with 14 bases remaining between them. This CDR3 is built from 12 residues. The CDR3 here is CASSLVPDSLTF. The CDR3 DNA sequence: TGTGCCAGCAGCTTAGTCCCTGATTCTCTGACCTTC.

V usage is TRBV27 and J usage is TRBJ2-3, with a tentative D call TRBD1 (6 bases). Between the trimmed V and J ends, which lost 8 bases and 0 bases, there was a span of 9 bases. The germline CDR1 and CDR2 sequences are MNHEY and SMNVEV (reference sequence). The CDR3 runs 13 residues. CDR3 sequence: CASQGSSTDTQYF. CDR3 DNA sequence: TGTGCCAGCCAGGGGTCTAGCACAGATACGCAGTATTTT.

The V gene is TRBV14, the J gene TRBJ2-1; 12 bases are shared with TRBD2. There are 17 residues in the CDR3. The V gene's germline CDR1 is SGHDN and CDR2 FVKESK. The junction had 6 bases not matched to a gene; V was cut back by 2 bases and J by 4 bases. CDR3 sequence: CASSQWAGTSGYNEQFF. The DNA for the CDR3 is TGTGCCAGCAGCCAATGGGCCGGGACTAGCGGGTACAATGAGCAGTTCTTC.

V gene TRBV9 combines with J gene TRBJ2-7; D is undetermined. This CDR3 contains 14 residues. Trimming cost V 0 bases and J 3 bases, with 10 bases left between them. Germline CDR1 SGDLS, CDR2 YYNGEE. The CDR3 loop reads CASSVDYTYYEQYF. DNA of the CDR3: TGTGCCAGCAGCGTAGACTACACTTACTACGAGCAGTACTTC. Full variable domain (outside the CDR3, taken from reference TRBV9 and TRBJ2-7): DSGVTQTPKHLITATGQRVTLRCSPRSGDLSVYWYQQSLDQGLQFLIQYYNGEERAKGNILERFSAQQFPDLHSELNLSSLELGDSALYFCASSVDYTYYEQYFGPGTRLTVT.

V gene TRBV5-4 combines with J gene TRBJ2-7; the D gene is possibly TRBD2 (6 bases). CDR3 size: 14 residues. Germline assignment: CDR1 SGHNT and CDR2 YYREEE (reference sequence). Trimming removed 4 bases at V and 6 bases at J, with 17 bases between. Here the CDR3 reads CASSHRTTPGEQYF. The CDR3 DNA reads TGTGCCAGCAGCCACCGGACTACCCCGGGCGAGCAGTACTTC.

The chain has TRBV30 and TRBJ2-3; 7 bases agree with TRBD2. V was pared by 7 bases and J by 1 base, with 20 bases of the junction left unmatched. This CDR3 has 18 residues. Germline CDR1 GTSNPN, CDR2 SVGIG (reference sequence). The CDR3 region is CASSSAGTKPDRTDTQYF. In nucleotides, the CDR3 is TGTGCCTCTAGCTCAGCGGGGACCAAACCCGATCGCACAGATACGCAGTATTTT.

The chain couples TRBV18 to TRBJ2-5, with D tentatively TRBD2 (5 bases). CDR1 and CDR2 (germline): KGHSH, LQKENI. V lost 8 bases to trimming and J lost 1 base, with 17 bases between them. The CDR3 consists of 15 residues. The CDR3 loop reads CASAIHGSGQETQYF. DNA for the CDR3: TGTGCCAGCGCTATCCATGGGAGCGGCCAAGAGACCCAGTACTTC.

This clone occurred once. The genes are TRBV27 and TRBJ1-2; 7 bases are a match to TRBD1. The CDR3 sequence is 15 residues long. Trimming took 6 bases from V and 2 from J; bases not matched to a gene: 9. Germline CDR1 MNHEY, CDR2 SMNVEV (reference sequence). CDR3 loop: CASRGGDRKNYGYTF. CDR3 in DNA: TGTGCCAGCAGGGGAGGGGACAGAAAAAACTATGGCTACACCTTC.

The chain combines TRBV19 with TRBJ2-5, with 12 nucleotides matching TRBD2. The end of the DNA fits TRBJ2-7 better, so the J call may be wrong. The CDR3 loop spans 14 amino acids. CDR1 and CDR2 from the germline V gene are LNHDA and SQIVND (reference sequence). Here the CDR3 reads CASKASGGAVEQYF. CDR3 coding DNA: TGTGCCAGTAAGGCTAGCGGGGGGGCCGTCGAGCAGTACTTC.

This chain links TRBV2 with TRBJ2-2; 11 bases are a match to TRBD2. This CDR3 has 15 amino acids. The germline V gene encodes CDR1 SNHLY and CDR2 FYNNEI. Unmatched junction bases numbered 7, after V lost 8 bases and J lost 5 bases. The CDR3 sequence is CASCRLAGLTGELFF. CDR3 bases: TGTGCCAGCTGCAGACTAGCGGGGTTGACCGGGGAGCTGTTTTTT.

V usage is TRBV19 and J usage is TRBJ2-2; D gene uncertain. V shed 7 bases and J shed 0 bases, with 3 bases lying between them. The length of the CDR3 is 12 residues. The V gene's germline CDR1 is LNHDA and CDR2 SQIVND (reference sequence). CDR3 in DNA: TGTGCCAGTACAGCGAACACCGGGGAGCTGTTTTTT. Translation gives CASTANTGELFF.

The chain uses TRBV18 and TRBJ1-2, with TRBD1 matching 9 bases. The CDR3 covers 15 residues. Germline assignment: CDR1 KGHSH and CDR2 LQKENI. Germline trimming cut 3 bases from V and 3 bases from J; bases unmatched to any gene: 5. The CDR3 DNA is TGTGCCAGCTCACCGGGACAGGGTGTGTACTATGGCTACACCTTC. Residues: CASSPGQGVYYGYTF.

The chain couples TRBV6-5 to TRBJ1-3, with unresolved D. The V and J ends lost 6 bases and 4 bases respectively, with 13 bases between them. From germline, CDR1 is MNHEY and CDR2 SVGAGI. This CDR3 contains 14 residues. CDR3 protein: CASSARGAGNTIYF. The CDR3 DNA reads as TGTGCCAGCAGCGCCCGGGGAGCGGGAAACACCATATATTTT.

This chain joins TRBV11-1 and TRBJ2-1; 9 nucleotides line up with TRBD2. CDR1 is SGHAT and CDR2 is FQDESV in the germline V gene (reference sequence). The CDR3 loop spans 16 amino acids. V was clipped by 0 bases and J by 5 bases; unmatched bases: 5. Written as DNA, the CDR3 is TGTGCCAGCAGCTTAGCGGCTAGCGGGGCAAACAATGAGCAGTTCTTC. It is translated as CASSLAASGANNEQFF.

The chain is built from TRBV19 and TRBJ2-1, with D tentatively TRBD1 (5 bases). This CDR3 region has 11 residues. The V and J ends lost 7 bases and 10 bases respectively, with 11 bases between them. From germline, CDR1 is LNHDA and CDR2 SQIVND (reference sequence). CDR3 in DNA: TGTGCCAGTACCACCTCAGGGGAGCAGTTCTTC. Amino acids: CASTTSGEQFF.

The J gene is TRBJ1-2, the V gene TRBV29-1; D unclear. V was shortened by 7 bases and J by 7 bases, with 10 bases between the two germline ends. The CDR3 consists of 10 residues. CDR1 SQVTM and CDR2 ANQGSEA come from the germline V gene. In nucleotides, the CDR3 is TGCAGCGCAGTCCCGGGTGGCTACACCTTC. Translation: CSAVPGGYTF.

CDR3 sequence: CASSFVPGTGETEAFF. Here the CDR3 DNA reads TGTGCCAGCAGTTTCGTACCCGGGACAGGGGAAACTGAAGCTTTCTTT. The V call is TRBV27, the J call TRBJ1-1; TRBD1 matches 10 bases. V was pared by 3 bases and J by 5 bases, with 9 bases of the junction left unmatched. The CDR3 length is 16 residues. Germline loops: CDR1 MNHEY, CDR2 SMNVEV (reference sequence).

The V and J genes are TRBV27 and TRBJ2-5, with D uncertain. CDR1 and CDR2 from the germline V gene are MNHEY and SMNVEV (reference sequence). Trimming took 1 base from V and 2 from J, leaving 8 bases between them. The CDR3 contains 14 residues. The CDR3 region has the DNA TGTGCCAGCAGTTTATTGCTAGGGCAAGAGACCCAGTACTTC. Its protein product is CASSLLLGQETQYF.

J is TRBJ2-3 and V is TRBV7-3, with D hard to call. CDR3 length: 12 residues. The V and J ends lost 5 bases and 3 bases respectively, with 6 bases between them. CDR1 is SGHTA, CDR2 FQGTGA, per germline. The CDR3 region is CASSHKTDTQYF. In DNA, the CDR3 is TGTGCCAGCAGCCATAAAACAGATACGCAGTATTTT.

The rearrangement joins TRBV11-2 to TRBJ2-7; D remains ambiguous. This CDR3 has 10 residues. The V gene's germline CDR1 is SGHAT and CDR2 FQNNGV. The V and J ends lost 5 bases and 3 bases respectively, with 2 bases between them. CDR3 protein: CASSDYEQYF. CDR3 DNA: TGTGCCAGCAGCGACTACGAGCAGTACTTC.

This clone was seen once. This chain connects TRBV5-1 to TRBJ1-1; D remains ambiguous. Looked up from germline, CDR1 is SGHRS and CDR2 is YFSETQ. CDR3 length: 13 residues. V dropped 0 bases and J dropped 7 bases, with 10 bases sitting between them. CDR3 region: CASSLDPEYEAFF. CDR3 DNA sequence: TGCGCCAGCAGCTTGGATCCCGAATATGAAGCTTTCTTT.